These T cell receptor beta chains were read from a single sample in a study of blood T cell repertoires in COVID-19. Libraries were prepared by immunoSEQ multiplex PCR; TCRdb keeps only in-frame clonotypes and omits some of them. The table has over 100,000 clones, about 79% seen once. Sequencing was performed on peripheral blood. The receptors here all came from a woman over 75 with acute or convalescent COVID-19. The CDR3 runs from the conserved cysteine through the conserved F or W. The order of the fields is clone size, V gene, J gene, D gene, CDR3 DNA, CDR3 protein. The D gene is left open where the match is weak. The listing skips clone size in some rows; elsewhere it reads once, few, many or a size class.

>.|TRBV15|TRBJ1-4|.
TGTGCCACCAGCCGCGGGAGGAGCCATGAAAAACTGTTTTTT
CATSRGRSHEKLFF
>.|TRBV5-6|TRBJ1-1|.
TGTGCCAGTGCCTCACGAGCTACGTCTAACACTGAAGCTTTCTTT
CASASRATSNTEAFF
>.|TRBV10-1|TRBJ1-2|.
TGCGCCAGCAGTGATAGTACCAACTATGGCTACACCTTC
CASSDSTNYGYTF
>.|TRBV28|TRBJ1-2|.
TGTGCCAGCAGTCCAGGATTCAGGGTACATGGCTACACCTTC
CASSPGFRVHGYTF
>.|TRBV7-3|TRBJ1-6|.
TGTGCCAGCAGCTTAAACCAGAATTCACCCCTCCACTTT
CASSLNQNSPLHF
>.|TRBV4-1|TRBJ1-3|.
TGCGCCAGCAGCCAAGGCGGCAGGGCTGGAAACACCATATATTTT
CASSQGGRAGNTIYF
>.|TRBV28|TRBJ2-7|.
TGTGCCAGCAGGGCTGCGAGGGAGCAGTACTTC
CASRAAREQYF
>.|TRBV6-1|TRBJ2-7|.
TGTGCCAGCAGTGAAGTTTTAGGGACTTCCTACGAGCAGTACTTC
CASSEVLGTSYEQYF
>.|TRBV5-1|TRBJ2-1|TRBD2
TGCGCCAGCAGCGGGACTAGCGGGAACAATGAGCAGTTCTTC
CASSGTSGNNEQFF
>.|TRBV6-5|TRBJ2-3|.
TGTGCCAGCAAACCCCGGACAGCAAGCACAGATACGCAGTATTTT
CASKPRTASTDTQYF
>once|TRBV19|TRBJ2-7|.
TGTGCCAGTAGTAAAAACGAGGGGGCCTACGAGCAGTACTTC
CASSKNEGAYEQYF
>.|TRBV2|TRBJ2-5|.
TGTGCCAGCATAGCAGGGAGGCAAGAGACCCAGTACTTC
CASIAGRQETQYF
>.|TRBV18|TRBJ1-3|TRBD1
TGTGCCAGCTCTCGTATTACCGGACAGGGGGAAAACACCATATATTTT
CASSRITGQGENTIYF
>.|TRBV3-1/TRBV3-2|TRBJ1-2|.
TGTGCCAGCAGCCAAGTCCCTCTGAGTGGCTACACCTTC
CASSQVPLSGYTF
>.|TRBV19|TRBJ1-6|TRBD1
TGTGCCAGTAGTCTTCAAGACAGGGGTGGTTCACCCCTCCACTTT
CASSLQDRGGSPLHF
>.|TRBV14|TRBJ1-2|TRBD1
TGTGCCAGCAGCCAAGCTGGGACAGCCGGCTACACCTTC
CASSQAGTAGYTF